This T cell receptor (beta chain) was sequenced for a study of identical twins. This clonotype was seen a handful of times. CDR1 and CDR2 (germline): SGHTA, FQGNSA. V lost 3 bases and J lost 2, with 9 bases in between. The CDR3 consists of 14 residues. TCRdb re-analysed the 5' RACE reads in MiXCR, keeping a single row per CDR3 protein. The data show approximately 500,000 distinct CDR3 sequences, 24% seen once. These data were likewise used in another study, on T cells expressing NK-cell markers.

Sequencing was performed on CD4+ T cells sorted from blood. The sequence was collected from a woman between 18 and 29 years old in good health. The genes are TRBV7-2 and TRBJ2-3, with D unclear. The chain's CDR3 is CASSLARDTDTQYF. DNA for the CDR3: TGTGCCAGCAGCTTGGCCCGAGACACAGATACGCAGTATTTT.